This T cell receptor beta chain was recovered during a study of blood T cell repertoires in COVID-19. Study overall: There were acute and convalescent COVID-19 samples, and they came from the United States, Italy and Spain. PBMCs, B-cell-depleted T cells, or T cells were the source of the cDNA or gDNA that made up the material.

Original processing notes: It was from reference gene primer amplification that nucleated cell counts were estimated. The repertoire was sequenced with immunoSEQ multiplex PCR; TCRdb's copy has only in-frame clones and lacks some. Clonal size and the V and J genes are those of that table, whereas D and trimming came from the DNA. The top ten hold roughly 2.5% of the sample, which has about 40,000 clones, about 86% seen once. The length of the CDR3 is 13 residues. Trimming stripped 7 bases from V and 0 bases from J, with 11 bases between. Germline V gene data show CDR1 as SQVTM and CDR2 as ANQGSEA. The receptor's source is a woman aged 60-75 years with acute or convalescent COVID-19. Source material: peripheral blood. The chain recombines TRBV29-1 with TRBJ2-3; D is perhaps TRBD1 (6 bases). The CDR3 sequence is CSGSGVSTDTQYF. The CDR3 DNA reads TGCAGCGGGTCAGGGGTGAGCACAGATACGCAGTATTTT.